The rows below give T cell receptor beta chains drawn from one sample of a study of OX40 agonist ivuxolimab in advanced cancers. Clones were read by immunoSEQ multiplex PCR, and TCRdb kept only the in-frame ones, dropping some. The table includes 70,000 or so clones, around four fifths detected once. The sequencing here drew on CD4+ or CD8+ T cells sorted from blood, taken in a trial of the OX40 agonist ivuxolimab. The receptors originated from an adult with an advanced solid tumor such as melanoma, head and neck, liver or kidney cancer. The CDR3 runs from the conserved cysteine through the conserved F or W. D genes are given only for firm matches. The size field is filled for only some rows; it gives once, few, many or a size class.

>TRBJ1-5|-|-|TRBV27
TGTGCCAGCAGTTTCCGCAGGGGTGCTCAGCCCCAGCATTTT
CASSFRRGAQPQHF
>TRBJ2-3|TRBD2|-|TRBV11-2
TGTGCCAGCAGCTTAGATCTGGGACTAGCGGGAGGGCGGTCCACAGATACGCAGTATTTT
CASSLDLGLAGGRSTDTQYF
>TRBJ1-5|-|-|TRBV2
TGTGCCAGCAGTGAAGGGATAATGGGGGGGCCCCAGCATTTT
CASSEGIMGGPQHF
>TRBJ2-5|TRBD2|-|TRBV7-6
TGTGCCAGCAGCTTAAAAGCTAGCGGGGGGGTTGAACAGACCCAGTACTTC
CASSLKASGGVEQTQYF
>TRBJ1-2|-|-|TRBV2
TGTGCCAGCAGTGGAGAGGGCCTAGGCTATGGCTACACCTTC
CASSGEGLGYGYTF
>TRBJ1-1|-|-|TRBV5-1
TGCGCCAGCAGCCCACCGGAGAGGGTTGAAACTGAAGCTTTCTTT
CASSPPERVETEAFF
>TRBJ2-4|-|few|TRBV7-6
TGTGCCAGCAGCTTACAGGAGCGGAACATTCAGTACTTC
CASSLQERNIQYF
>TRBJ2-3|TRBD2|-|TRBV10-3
TGTGCCGTCCGGGGACTAGCGGATAAGAGCACAGATACGCAGTATTTT
CAVRGLADKSTDTQYF
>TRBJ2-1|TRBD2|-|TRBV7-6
TGTGCCAGCAGCTTAGCCGGAGGGGCGGGAGACTGGAATGAGCAGTTCTTC
CASSLAGGAGDWNEQFF
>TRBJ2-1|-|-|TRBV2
TGTGCCAGCAGCGCCCGGCCGGGCGATGAGCAGTTCTTC
CASSARPGDEQFF
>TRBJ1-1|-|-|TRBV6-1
TGTGCCAGCAGGAGGAGCGATGAAGCTTTCTTT
CASRRSDEAFF
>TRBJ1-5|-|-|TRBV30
TGTGCCTGGAGTATTCGAGGAATCAGCAATCAGCCCCAGCATTTT
CAWSIRGISNQPQHF
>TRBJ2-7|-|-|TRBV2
TGTGCCAGCAGTGAAGGGGGAGCAACCTTGGGCTACGAGCAGTACTTC
CASSEGGATLGYEQYF
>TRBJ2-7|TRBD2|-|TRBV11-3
TGTGCCAGCAGCTTAGAGGGGACTAGCGGGAAAAGCGAGCAGTACTTC
CASSLEGTSGKSEQYF
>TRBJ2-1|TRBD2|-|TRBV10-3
TGTGCCATCAGTGAGTCGGCGGGGGGGGCCTACAATGAGCAGTTCTTC
CAISESAGGAYNEQFF
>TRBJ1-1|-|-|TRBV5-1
TGCGCCAGCAGCCCCCTAATGAACACTGAAGCTTTCTTT
CASSPLMNTEAFF
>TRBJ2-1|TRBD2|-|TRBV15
TGTGCCACCAGCAGAGACAAGACTAGCGGGTTCTACAATGAGCAGTTCTTC
CATSRDKTSGFYNEQFF
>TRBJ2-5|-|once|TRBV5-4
TGTGCCAGCAGCTTAGGGGGATTGTACCAAGAGACCCAGTACTTC
CASSLGGLYQETQYF
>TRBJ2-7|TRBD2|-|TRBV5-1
TGCGCCAGCAGCTTGGGCGGGGGGCTCTACGAGCAGTACTTC
CASSLGGGLYEQYF
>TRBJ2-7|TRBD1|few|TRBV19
TGTGCCAGTAGTACGTCCCCGGGACAGGGTTTGGGCTACGAGCAGTACTTC
CASSTSPGQGLGYEQYF
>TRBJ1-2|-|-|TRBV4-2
TGTGCCAGCAGCCAAGGACAGAACGGCTACACCTTC
CASSQGQNGYTF
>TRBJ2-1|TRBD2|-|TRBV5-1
TGCGCCAGCAGCTCACCGCCTGCGACTAGCCAGTTCTTC
CASSSPPATSQFF
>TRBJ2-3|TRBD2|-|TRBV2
TGTGCCAGCAATAGTTACGGGGGGGGCACAGATACGCAGTATTTT
CASNSYGGGTDTQYF
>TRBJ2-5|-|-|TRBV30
TGTGCCTGGAGCCACTCGGGCTATCAAGAGACCCAGTACTTC
CAWSHSGYQETQYF
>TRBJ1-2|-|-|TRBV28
TGTGCCAGCAGTCCCTCGAGAGCTAACTATGGCTACACCTTC
CASSPSRANYGYTF
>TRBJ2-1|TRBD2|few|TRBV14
TGTGCCAGCAGCCAGCAAAGGGAGGGTGAGCAGTTCTTC
CASSQQREGEQFF